The TCR beta chain described here comes from a study of identical twins. Study-wide findings and caveats: Twin sharing of out-of-frame TCR alpha was underestimated by models in monozygotic pairs.

Each donor was a healthy Caucasian. CDR3 length: 15 amino acids. Germline trimming cut 4 bases from V and 3 bases from J; bases unmatched to any gene: 10. The germline gives CDR1 SGHRS, CDR2 YFSETQ. Concerning this clonotype: The antigen is undetermined.

TCRdb called the 5' RACE reads again in MiXCR, with one record for every CDR3 protein. The sample includes about 290,000 distinct CDR3 sequences, over 8.5% of them seen just once. The sample was also reused in another study, on yellow fever vaccine responses in identical twins. That publication notes: Reportedly, twins' vaccine T cell responses looked partly convergent and partly personalized.

This TCR was recovered from a woman younger than 30 in good health. V and J are TRBV5-1 and TRBJ2-7; 7 bases align to TRBD1. The sample comprised CD8+ T cells sorted from blood. CDR3 DNA sequence: TGCGCCAGCAGCCATATTCGGGACAGCATCTACGAGCAGTACTTC. This sequence encodes CASSHIRDSIYEQYF.